These 11 T cell receptor beta chains came from one sample sequenced in a study of T cells in localized non-small cell lung cancer. Assay used: immunoSEQ multiplex PCR; TCRdb lists only in-frame clones, some missing. Of approximately 30,000 clones listed, 85% to 90% are singletons. This material consisted of peripheral blood, taken before any cancer treatment. These receptors originate from a woman between 35 and 75 years old with stage I lung adenocarcinoma.

This clone was seen a handful of times. V gene TRBV5-1 combines with J gene TRBJ1-1; no definite D call. The germline gives CDR1 SGHRS, CDR2 YFSETQ. The CDR3 extends over 12 amino acids. The V and J ends lost 4 bases and 5 bases respectively, with 9 bases between them. CDR3 DNA sequence: TGCGCCAGCAGCAACGGACCGACTGAAGCTTTCTTT. Translating it yields CASSNGPTEAFF.

J is TRBJ2-2 and V is TRBV5-1, with D perhaps TRBD1 (6 bases). CDR3 length equals 15 residues. With 0 bases removed from V and 4 bases from J, the gap between germline ends came to 10 bases. Germline loops: CDR1 SGHRS, CDR2 YFSETQ. The CDR3 bases are TGCGCCAGCAGCTTGGACAGGGATGTCACCGGGGAGCTGTTTTTT. It encodes CASSLDRDVTGELFF.

Worth noting for this clone: Mismatch with germline at one junction end may stem from a read error. This chain connects TRBV5-1 to TRBJ2-3, with D possibly matching TRBD2 (6 bases). Germline CDR1 reads SGHRS; CDR2 reads YFSETQ. This CDR3 is built from 14 residues. The CDR3 DNA reads as TGCGCCAGCAGCTTGGGCAGGGAGGCAGATAAGCAGTATTTT. Translated: CASSLGREADKQYF.

This clone showed up just once. The chain is built from TRBV19 and TRBJ1-5; D uncertain. From germline, CDR1 is LNHDA and CDR2 SQIVND (reference sequence). V lost 10 bases to trimming and J lost 0 bases, with 7 bases between them. The CDR3 loop spans 12 amino acids. CDR3: CATRDSNQPQHF. CDR3 DNA sequence: TGTGCCACCCGAGATAGCAATCAGCCCCAGCATTTT.

The chain combines TRBV4-3 with TRBJ1-4; perhaps TRBD1 as D (6 bases). CDR1 is LGHNA and CDR2 is YSLEER in the germline V gene. The CDR3 loop spans 18 amino acids. Trimming cost V 4 bases and J 6 bases, with 24 bases left between them. DNA for the CDR3: TGCGCCAGCAGCCTCCGAAAAAGAGGGGGGCCCCTGGATGAAAAACTGTTTTTT. Translation gives CASSLRKRGGPLDEKLFF.

V is TRBV4-1 and J is TRBJ2-7; weak D call: TRBD2 (5 bases). CDR3 length: 17 residues. With 4 bases removed from V and 0 bases from J, the gap between germline ends came to 19 bases. CDR1 MGHRA and CDR2 YSYEKL come from the germline V gene. Here the CDR3 reads CASSLISGEPYSYEQYF. CDR3 nucleotide sequence: TGCGCCAGCAGCCTAATATCCGGGGAACCCTACTCCTACGAGCAGTACTTC.

The rearrangement links TRBV19 to TRBJ2-7, with 11 bases aligning to TRBD1. Germline V gives CDR1 LNHDA, CDR2 SQIVND (reference sequence). V was pared by 1 base and J by 5 bases, with 4 bases of the junction left unmatched. This CDR3 is built from 15 residues. CDR3 nucleotide sequence: TGTGCCAGTAGTATAGTTGGGACAGGGGGAGACGAGCAGTACTTC. Translating gives CASSIVGTGGDEQYF.

CDR3 in DNA: TGTGCCAGCAGCCCTTCGGTACGGGAGGAAGAGACCCAGTACTTC. Translated: CASSPSVREEETQYF. This rearrangement joins TRBV5-6 to TRBJ2-5; 7 nucleotides agree with TRBD2. Germline-derived CDR1 and CDR2 are SGHDT and YYEEEE. The CDR3 length is 15 residues. The ends lost 4 bases at V and 3 bases at J; junction bases unmatched: 9.

The chain couples TRBV9 to TRBJ2-1, with TRBD1 matching 12 bases. This CDR3 has 16 amino acids. In germline, CDR1 is SGDLS, CDR2 YYNGEE. The J segment lost 7 bases and the V segment lost 2 bases, leaving 7 bases of the junction unmatched. The CDR3 region is CASSVTGTGGWNEQFF. The CDR3 DNA is TGTGCCAGCAGCGTCACAGGGACAGGGGGCTGGAATGAGCAGTTCTTC.

CDR3 DNA: TGTGCCACCAGCAGCCCCCGACAGGGGCCCAGGGACGCGCAGTACTTC. As protein: CATSSPRQGPRDAQYF. The rearrangement uses TRBV15 and TRBJ2-7; 8 bases agree with TRBD1. Germline V gene data show CDR1 as LNHNV and CDR2 as YYDKDF (reference sequence). The CDR3 contains 16 residues. Unmatched junction bases numbered 16, after V lost 3 bases and J lost 9 bases.

The CDR3 DNA is TGTGCCAGTAGTATGGGAGCCGGCCCACATAATTCACCCCTCCACTTT. Residues: CASSMGAGPHNSPLHF. The V call is TRBV19, the J call TRBJ1-6, with D unclear. V was shortened by 3 bases and J by 5 bases, with 14 bases between the two germline ends. CDR3 length: 16 amino acids. Germline V lookup: CDR1 LNHDA, CDR2 SQIVND (reference sequence).